The 29 T cell receptor beta chains below were found in one sample sequenced in a study of cytomegalovirus exposure and HLA in healthy donors. Here immunoSEQ multiplex PCR was the method, and the copy in TCRdb shows in-frame clones only, minus some. Altogether roughly 180,000 clones are present, roughly 86% being singletons, with the ten largest covering approximately 7%. Sequencing was performed on PBMCs. These receptor sequences come from a man younger than 45 in good health and CMV-seropositive.

The chain is built from TRBV23-1 and TRBJ2-7; 8 nucleotides align to TRBD1. TRBV23-1 is an ORF, with its function uncertain. The CDR3 is 20 residues long. Trimming at V came to 0 bases and at J to 4 bases, leaving 20 bases not matched to a gene. The CDR3 here is CASSQSRMGRGPGFWYEQYF. The DNA of the CDR3 is TGCGCCAGCAGTCAATCCAGGATGGGCAGGGGGCCCGGATTCTGGTACGAGCAGTACTTC.

This chain joins TRBV5-1 and TRBJ1-4; D not certain. CDR1 and CDR2 from the germline V gene are SGHRS and YFSETQ. The V gene lost 4 bases and the J gene lost 0 bases, with 19 bases spanning the gap. The CDR3 runs 18 residues. Here the CDR3 DNA reads TGCGCCAGCAGCCCTCAACGGGGAACAGTTGCAACTAATGAAAAACTGTTTTTT. Encoded protein: CASSPQRGTVATNEKLFF.

This clone was seen a few times. The chain links TRBV4-1 to TRBJ1-2, with D possibly TRBD1 on 5 matching bases. The CDR3 runs 13 residues. Trimming shortened V by 4 bases and J by 4 bases, and 10 bases separated the two germline ends. Germline V gives CDR1 MGHRA, CDR2 YSYEKL. The CDR3 protein is CASSLTGGYGYTF. In nucleotides, the CDR3 is TGCGCCAGCAGCCTAACGGGGGGCTATGGCTACACCTTC.

The genes are TRBV28 and TRBJ2-1, with D possibly TRBD2 on 6 matching bases. The germline V gene has CDR1 MDHEN and CDR2 SYDVKM. There are 13 residues in the CDR3. V was trimmed by 3 bases and J by 6 bases, leaving 9 bases between them. The CDR3 coding sequence is TGTGCCAGCAGTTTGGCCGGGAGCAATGAGCAGTTCTTC. Residues: CASSLAGSNEQFF.

The gene calls are TRBV4-1 and TRBJ1-2; tentative D call: TRBD1 (6 bases). CDR1 is MGHRA, CDR2 YSYEKL, per germline. This CDR3 contains 14 residues. Trimming shortened V by 2 bases and J by 4 bases, and 11 bases separated the two germline ends. The CDR3 here is CASSQKQGGYGYTF. The CDR3 DNA sequence: TGCGCCAGCAGCCAAAAACAGGGAGGCTATGGCTACACCTTC.

The chain joins TRBV28 to TRBJ1-5; D is perhaps TRBD1 (6 bases). Deletions cut 5 bases from V and 3 bases from J, with 14 bases between. Per the germline V gene, CDR1 is MDHEN and CDR2 is SYDVKM. This CDR3 region has 15 residues. The CDR3 DNA sequence: TGTGCCAGCAGTAGATGGGGGGCTAACAATCAGCCCCAGCATTTT. It specifies CASSRWGANNQPQHF.

The chain has TRBV7-9 and TRBJ2-7, with TRBD2 identical over 10 bases. Trimming took 4 bases from V and 0 from J; bases not matched to a gene: 6. The CDR3 loop spans 16 amino acids. Germline V gene sequence: CDR1 SEHNR, CDR2 FQNEAQ (reference sequence). The CDR3 region has the DNA TGTGCCAGCAGCTCGCCTAGCGGGAGACCCTCCTACGAGCAGTACTTC. It codes for CASSSPSGRPSYEQYF. Variable domain in full (rest from reference TRBV7-9 and TRBJ2-7): DTGVSQNPRHKITKRGQNVTFRCDPISEHNRLYWYRQTLGQGPEFLTYFQNEAQLEKSRLLSDRFSAERPKGSFSTLEIQRTEQGDSAMYLCASSSPSGRPSYEQYFGPGTRLTVT.

The gene calls are TRBV9 and TRBJ1-1; D is unclear. From germline, CDR1 is SGDLS and CDR2 YYNGEE. This CDR3 is built from 13 residues. Trimming removed 3 bases from V and 2 bases from J, with 8 bases in between. The CDR3, as DNA: TGTGCCAGCAGCGCAGATCACAACACTGAAGCTTTCTTT. This codes for CASSADHNTEAFF.

V usage is TRBV15 and J usage is TRBJ2-5; 7 positions match TRBD1. The CDR3 covers 13 residues. Per germline, CDR1 LNHNV and CDR2 YYDKDF (reference sequence). Germline trimming cut 6 bases from V and 3 bases from J; bases unmatched to any gene: 4. CDR3 coding DNA: TGTGCCACCAGAGGGACAGATAAAGAGACCCAGTACTTC. Translation gives CATRGTDKETQYF.

The chain carries TRBV7-2 and TRBJ1-5; D gene uncertain. CDR1 and CDR2 (germline): SGHTA, FQGNSA. CDR3 length equals 13 residues. V was trimmed by 2 bases and J by 5 bases, leaving 7 bases between them. CDR3 nucleotide sequence: TGTGCCAGCAGCTTATCCCGAGATCAGCCCCAGCATTTT. Translating gives CASSLSRDQPQHF.

The rearrangement links TRBV7-2 to TRBJ1-1, with unresolved D. The germline V and J ends were trimmed by 1 base and 0 bases, with 9 bases remaining between them. Germline V gene sequence: CDR1 SGHTA, CDR2 FQGNSA. This CDR3 contains 15 residues. Here the CDR3 DNA reads TGTGCCAGCAGCTTAGGGCTCCATATGAACACTGAAGCTTTCTTT. It translates to CASSLGLHMNTEAFF.

This clone was observed a few times. The V gene is TRBV4-3, the J gene TRBJ1-4; D is uncertain. Germline V gene data show CDR1 as LGHNA and CDR2 as YSLEER. The CDR3 is made up of 18 amino acids. V lost 0 bases and J 8 bases, leaving 22 bases between the germline ends. CDR3 sequence reads: CASSQDRRPGGKGEKLFF. The CDR3 region has the DNA TGCGCCAGCAGCCAAGATCGGCGCCCTGGAGGGAAAGGAGAAAAACTGTTTTTT.

The DNA of the CDR3 is TGTGCCAGCAAGGTTAGCGGGAGTCTCGATGAGCAGTTCTTC. As protein: CASKVSGSLDEQFF. The chain couples TRBV27 to TRBJ2-1, with 9 bases fitting TRBD2. CDR3 length equals 14 residues. J was trimmed by 8 bases and V by 7 bases; bases with no gene match: 9. Germline V CDR1 and CDR2: MNHEY, SMNVEV (reference sequence).

V usage is TRBV6-5 and J usage is TRBJ2-6; no reliable D call. The V gene's germline CDR1 is MNHEY and CDR2 SVGAGI. Trimming took 0 bases from V and 3 from J, leaving 3 bases between them. The CDR3 consists of 14 residues. CDR3 in amino acids: CASSYSSGANVLTF. CDR3 sequence (DNA): TGTGCCAGCAGTTACTCGAGTGGGGCCAACGTCCTGACTTTC.

V and J are TRBV7-3 and TRBJ2-5, with 9 nucleotides matching TRBD2. The germline V gene has CDR1 SGHTA and CDR2 FQGTGA. Losses at the gene ends were 1 base for V and 1 base for J; bases not matched to a gene: 4. The CDR3 length is 16 residues. CDR3 DNA sequence: TGTGCCAGCAGCTTAATCGCTAGCGGGACCCAAGAGACCCAGTACTTC. It yields the protein CASSLIASGTQETQYF.

The chain uses TRBV2 and TRBJ2-3; a weak D match, TRBD2 (5 bases). The germline V gene encodes CDR1 SNHLY and CDR2 FYNNEI. The ends were cut back, 7 bases at V and 5 bases at J, with 16 bases in the middle. The CDR3 contains 14 residues. The CDR3 sequence is CASTYSEEVDTQYF. The CDR3 coding sequence is TGTGCCAGCACATACAGCGAGGAGGTAGATACGCAGTATTTT.

The V and J genes are TRBV7-2 and TRBJ2-7; 11 nucleotides align to TRBD1. Trimming at V came to 3 bases and at J to 5 bases, leaving 6 bases not matched to a gene. This CDR3 has 15 amino acids. The V gene's germline CDR1 is SGHTA and CDR2 FQGNSA. The CDR3 sequence is CASSFSRDRGNEQYF. The CDR3 coding sequence is TGTGCCAGCAGCTTCTCGCGGGACAGGGGGAACGAGCAGTACTTC.

On this clone itself: At the DNA level, this CDR3 is encoded by other sequences in the same sample as well. V and J are TRBV28 and TRBJ2-5; D gene unclear. The V end was cut by 4 bases, the J end by 5 bases, with 11 bases between. CDR3 length equals 13 residues. Per the germline V gene, CDR1 is MDHEN and CDR2 is SYDVKM. CDR3 loop: CASSSPAGETQYF. In DNA, the CDR3 is TGTGCCAGCAGTTCTCCGGCCGGCGAGACCCAGTACTTC.

This clone was recorded a few times. V usage is TRBV15 and J usage is TRBJ2-5; D possibly uses TRBD1 or TRBD2 (6 bases each). Trimming took off 1 base at V and 4 bases at J, with 10 bases between the two ends. CDR1 is LNHNV and CDR2 is YYDKDF in the germline V gene (reference sequence). This CDR3 region has 14 residues. Here the CDR3 reads CATSRAGAGETQYF. Written as DNA, the CDR3 is TGTGCCACCAGCAGAGCGGGGGCTGGAGAGACCCAGTACTTC.

The chain couples TRBV2 to TRBJ2-1; either TRBD1 or TRBD2 may fit D (5 bases each). Germline lookup yields CDR1 SNHLY and CDR2 FYNNEI. V gave up 6 bases and J gave up 2 bases, with 11 bases separating them. The CDR3 length is 14 residues. This chain's CDR3 is CASRTRDPYNEQFF. Here the CDR3 DNA reads TGTGCCAGCAGGACCCGGGACCCCTACAATGAGCAGTTCTTC.

The genes are TRBV19 and TRBJ1-3; TRBD1 agrees at 7 bases. With 2 bases clipped from V and 0 bases from J, the junction kept 1 base outside the gene matches. The CDR3 spans 15 residues. The germline CDR1 and CDR2 sequences are LNHDA and SQIVND (reference sequence). In nucleotides, the CDR3 is TGTGCCAGTAGTATATGGGACAGCTCTGGAAACACCATATATTTT. Its translation is CASSIWDSSGNTIYF.

V and J are TRBV5-6 and TRBJ1-5; weak D call: TRBD1 (6 bases). Germline V gene data show CDR1 as SGHDT and CDR2 as YYEEEE. Trimming left V 3 bases short and J 6 bases short, with 10 bases between. The CDR3 loop spans 13 amino acids. The CDR3 is CASSSPGVQPQHF. CDR3 DNA sequence: TGTGCCAGCAGCTCCCCAGGGGTTCAGCCCCAGCATTTT.

The chain couples TRBV5-1 to TRBJ2-7; 10 bases agree with TRBD1. Germline values: CDR1 SGHRS, CDR2 YFSETQ. CDR3 length: 15 amino acids. J lost 6 bases, V lost 1 base, and 7 bases had no gene match. The CDR3: CASSLPTGTGAEQYF. CDR3 DNA: TGCGCCAGCAGCTTGCCGACCGGGACAGGGGCCGAGCAGTACTTC.

This clone was seen just once. The chain uses TRBV6-1 and TRBJ1-1, with 7 bases lining up with TRBD1. The CDR3 is made up of 15 amino acids. J gave up 0 bases and V 4 bases, and 5 bases lay outside the gene matches. The V gene's germline CDR1 is MNHNS and CDR2 SASEGT. The CDR3 protein is CASSGGDSLNTEAFF. CDR3 sequence (DNA): TGTGCCAGCAGTGGAGGGGACAGCTTGAACACTGAAGCTTTCTTT.

The chain is built from TRBV30 and TRBJ1-5; TRBD1 aligns across 7 bases. The CDR3 is made up of 14 amino acids. V shed 3 bases and J 3 bases; nucleotides not matched to a gene: 5. Germline V CDR1 and CDR2: GTSNPN, SVGIG (reference sequence). The CDR3 loop is CAWSRDSSNQPQHF. The CDR3 DNA reads as TGTGCCTGGAGCCGGGACAGCTCCAATCAGCCCCAGCATTTT.

The rearrangement links TRBV19 to TRBJ2-7, with D possibly TRBD2 on 6 matching bases. V lost 2 bases and J 2 bases, leaving 10 bases between the germline ends. This CDR3 has 14 amino acids. CDR1 is LNHDA and CDR2 is SQIVND in the germline V gene (reference sequence). The CDR3, as DNA: TGTGCCAGTAGTATAAGGAGGGGAGCCTACGAGCAGTACTTC. Its protein product is CASSIRRGAYEQYF.

This clone was seen a few times. The chain has TRBV4-1 and TRBJ2-7, with 7 bases identical to TRBD1. This CDR3 region has 13 residues. V gave up 4 bases and J gave up 4 bases; unmatched junction bases: 4. Per the germline V gene, CDR1 is MGHRA and CDR2 is YSYEKL. In DNA, the CDR3 is TGCGCCAGCAGCCGTGTCAGGGGGTACGAGCAGTACTTC. The encoded protein is CASSRVRGYEQYF.

Regarding this clone: A much larger clone is a single base away; this may be a read error. The rearrangement links TRBV4-1 to TRBJ1-5; weak D call: TRBD1 (5 bases). Trimming left V 2 bases short and J 6 bases short, with 14 bases between. CDR1 and CDR2 (germline): MGHRA, YSYEKL. The CDR3 totals 15 residues. CDR3 amino acids: CASSQNGTLFQPQHF. CDR3 sequence (DNA): TGCGCCAGCAGCCAAAACGGGACCCTCTTTCAGCCCCAGCATTTT.

A few counts support this clone. J is TRBJ1-2 and V is TRBV6-5; D is uncertain. V lost 6 bases to trimming and J lost 4 bases, with 9 bases between them. The CDR3 has 12 residues. Germline V lookup: CDR1 MNHEY, CDR2 SVGAGI. CDR3 sequence (DNA): TGTGCCAGCAGCCGTGACGGCTATGGCTACACCTTC. The encoded protein is CASSRDGYGYTF.